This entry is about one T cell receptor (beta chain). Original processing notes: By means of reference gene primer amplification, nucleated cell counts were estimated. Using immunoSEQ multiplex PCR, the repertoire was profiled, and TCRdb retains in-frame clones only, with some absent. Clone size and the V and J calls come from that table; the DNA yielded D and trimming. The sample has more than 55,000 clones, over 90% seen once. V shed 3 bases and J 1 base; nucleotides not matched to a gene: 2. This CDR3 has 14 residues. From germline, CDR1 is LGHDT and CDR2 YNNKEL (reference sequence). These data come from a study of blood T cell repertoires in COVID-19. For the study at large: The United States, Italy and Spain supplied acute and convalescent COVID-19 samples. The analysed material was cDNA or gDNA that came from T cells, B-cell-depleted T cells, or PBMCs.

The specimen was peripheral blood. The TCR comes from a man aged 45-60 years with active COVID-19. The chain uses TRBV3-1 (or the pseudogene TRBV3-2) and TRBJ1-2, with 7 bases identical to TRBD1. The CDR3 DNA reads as TGTGCCAGCAGCCATGGGGACAGTAACTATGGCTACACCTTC. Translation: CASSHGDSNYGYTF.